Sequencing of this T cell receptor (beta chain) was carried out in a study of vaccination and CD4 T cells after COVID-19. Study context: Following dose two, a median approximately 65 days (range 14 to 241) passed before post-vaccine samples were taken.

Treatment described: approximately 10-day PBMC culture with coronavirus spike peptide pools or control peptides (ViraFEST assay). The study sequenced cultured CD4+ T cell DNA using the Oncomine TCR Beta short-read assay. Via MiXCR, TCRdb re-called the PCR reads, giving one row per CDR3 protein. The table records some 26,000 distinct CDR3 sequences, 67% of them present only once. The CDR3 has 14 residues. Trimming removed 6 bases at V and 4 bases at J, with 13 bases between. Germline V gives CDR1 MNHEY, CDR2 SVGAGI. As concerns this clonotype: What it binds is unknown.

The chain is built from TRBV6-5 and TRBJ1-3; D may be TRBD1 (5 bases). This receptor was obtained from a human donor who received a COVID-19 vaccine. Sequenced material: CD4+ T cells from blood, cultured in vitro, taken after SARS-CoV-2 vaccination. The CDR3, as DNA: TGTGCCAGCAGCTACGCAGGGACGGGAAACACCATATATTTT. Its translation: CASSYAGTGNTIYF.